The clone carrying this T cell receptor beta chain was seen more than once but under ten times. Its antigen remains unidentified. This CDR3 contains 13 residues. Germline-derived CDR1 and CDR2 are ENHRY and SYGVKD. V dropped 6 bases and J dropped 5 bases, with 13 bases sitting between them. The authors' processing: Without quality scores, immunoSEQ junctional reads could not be filtered like full-length reads. This table comes from immunoSEQ multiplex PCR, and its TCRdb copy is limited to in-frame clones, with some not included. V and J calls and clone size come straight from that table; D and trimming were deduced from the DNA. Of over 300,000 clones in the sample, around 86% were seen once. The data are from a study of shared clonotypes between healthy human individuals. Findings of the study overall: Owing to a small donor count, the genetic and exposure-history diversity represented was limited.

Sample: memory CD8+ T cells sorted from blood. Subset described: CD45RO+ cells pooled with CCR7-negative TemRA cells. This clonotype originated in a man in his late teens or twenties in good health. The V gene is TRBV10-3, the J gene TRBJ1-2; D is perhaps TRBD1 (6 bases). The DNA for the CDR3 is TGTGCCATCAGGACAGGATCGGAATATGGCTACACCTTC. Translation gives CAIRTGSEYGYTF.